The present entry profiles one TCR beta chain with its context. Its antigen is not known. The data were produced by immunoSEQ multiplex PCR, yet TCRdb's version contains in-frame clones alone and is incomplete. The table lists some 17,000 clones, about 82% of them singletons. Sampled 1 year posttransplant, controls received myeloablative marrow transplants, methotrexate and a calcineurin inhibitor. The junction had 2 bases not matched to a gene; V was cut back by 5 bases and J by 4 bases. Germline assignment: CDR1 SEHNR and CDR2 FQNEAQ (reference sequence). The CDR3 has 14 amino acids. This sample was taken from a study of T cells after posttransplantation cyclophosphamide. Broader study findings: Later post-transplant blood repertoires were often dominated by donor CD8+ memory clones. TRB overlap between skin or GI tissue T cells and blood was limited. TRB clonality was highly associated with recipient CMV seropositivity and reactivation.

The specimen comprised PBMCs, sampled roughly 460 days after allogeneic stem cell transplant with calcineurin inhibitor and methotrexate. The source of this sequence is a male patient in his 30s who received an allogeneic stem cell transplant from an unrelated donor, was CMV-positive, and had acute and chronic GVHD. Some T cells may arise from the graft donor. The gene calls are TRBV7-9 and TRBJ2-1, with 10 positions matching TRBD2. The CDR3 nucleotides read TGTGCCAGCAGCCGGACTAGCGGATACAATGAGCAGTTCTTC. Residues: CASSRTSGYNEQFF.